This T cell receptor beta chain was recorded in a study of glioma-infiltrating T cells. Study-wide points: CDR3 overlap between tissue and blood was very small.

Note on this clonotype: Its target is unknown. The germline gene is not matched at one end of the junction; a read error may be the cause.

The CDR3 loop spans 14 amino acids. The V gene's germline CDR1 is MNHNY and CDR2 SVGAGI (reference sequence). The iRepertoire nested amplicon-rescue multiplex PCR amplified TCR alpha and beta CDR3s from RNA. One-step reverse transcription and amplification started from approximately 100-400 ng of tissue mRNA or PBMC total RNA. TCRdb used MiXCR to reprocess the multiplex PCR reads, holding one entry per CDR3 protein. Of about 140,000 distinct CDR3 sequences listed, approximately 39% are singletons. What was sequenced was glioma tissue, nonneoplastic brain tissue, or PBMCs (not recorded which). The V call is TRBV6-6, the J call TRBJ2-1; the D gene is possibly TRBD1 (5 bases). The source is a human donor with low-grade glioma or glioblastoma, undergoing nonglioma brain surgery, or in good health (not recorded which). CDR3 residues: CASSYSYRSDERFF. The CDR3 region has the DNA TGTGCCAGCAGTTACTCGTACAGGTCCGATGAGCGGTTCTTC.